One sample yielded the 10 T cell receptor beta chains listed below, sequenced in a study of spatial heterogeneity in lung cancer (dated by TCRdb to the late 2010s). The intended sense of this specimen's time point label: blood at routine non-recurrence follow-up after resection. Whole RNA extracted from tumor and nontumor lung tissue, or from cryopreserved PBMC samples, was used for TCR sequencing without cell sorting. Receptor amplification or capture employed 5' RACE. TCRdb names NextSeq 500 as the instrument used. TCRdb passed the public sequencing reads through fastp at Q25 and MiXCR, retaining productive beta sequences. Entries are consolidated by CDR3 protein sequence, retaining the most common genes and DNA. Counted in this sample were some 120,000 distinct CDR3 sequences; more than 10% of them appeared once. Approximately 16% of the sample is in the top ten clones. This sample comprised PBMCs, obtained at follow-up. The receptors here all came from a male donor with early-stage non-small cell lung cancer.

The chain couples TRBV20-1 to TRBJ1-1, with D uncertain. This CDR3 region has 13 residues. The V end lost 2 bases, the J end lost 4 bases, and 11 bases lay between the germline ends. Per germline, CDR1 DFQATT and CDR2 SNEGSKA (reference sequence). In DNA, the CDR3 is TGCAGTGCTAGATCGTGGGAGCCCACTGAAGCTTTCTTT. Translated: CSARSWEPTEAFF.

The J gene is TRBJ2-4, the V gene TRBV28; 7 nucleotides align to TRBD1. Germline V gene sequence: CDR1 MDHEN, CDR2 SYDVKM. This CDR3 contains 15 residues. The V and J ends lost 6 bases and 1 base, in that order; junction bases with no gene match: 6. CDR3 region: CASSLRGIAKNIQYF. The CDR3 DNA reads as TGTGCCAGCAGCCTCAGGGGGATTGCCAAAAACATTCAGTACTTC.

This clonotype was observed at least ten times. The rearrangement uses TRBV4-3 and TRBJ1-4, with 7 positions matching TRBD1. The CDR3 is made up of 12 amino acids. Germline V gene data show CDR1 as LGHNA and CDR2 as YSLEER. J gave up 14 bases and V 4 bases, and 7 bases lay outside the gene matches. The CDR3 is CASSPTGQVLFF. Written as DNA, the CDR3 is TGCGCCAGCAGCCCGACCGGACAGGTGCTGTTTTTT.

This clonotype was counted at least ten times. The chain is built from TRBV27 and TRBJ1-1; no clear D. The CDR3 loop spans 13 amino acids. The germline CDR1 and CDR2 sequences are MNHEY and SMNVEV (reference sequence). Trimming removed 5 bases at V and 12 bases at J, with 19 bases between. The CDR3 DNA follows: TGTGCCAGCAGTCACCAGATCGGCGCGATAACTTTCTTT. It codes for CASSHQIGAITFF.

V and J are TRBV5-6 and TRBJ1-5; 9 bases match TRBD1. V trimming: 0 bases; J trimming: 1 base; junction bases outside the gene matches: 5. This CDR3 is 17 amino acids long. Germline CDR1 SGHDT, CDR2 YYEEEE. CDR3 in DNA: TGTGCCAGCAGCTTGGGTACAGGGGGCAGGAGCAATCAGCCCCAGCATTTT. It specifies CASSLGTGGRSNQPQHF.

This clonotype was counted between two and nine times. This chain links TRBV12-3 or TRBV12-4 with TRBJ1-1; weak D call: TRBD1 (5 bases). The CDR3 is made up of 14 amino acids. The V end lost 6 bases, the J end lost 5 bases, and 16 bases lay between the germline ends. CDR3: CASSPGERETEAFF. The CDR3 nucleotides read TGTGCCAGCAGCCCGGGGGAAAGGGAAACTGAAGCTTTCTTT.

In its sample, this clonotype was seen many times. The chain carries TRBV4-3 and TRBJ1-5, with D unresolved. Germline assignment: CDR1 LGHNA and CDR2 YSLEER. CDR3 length equals 15 residues. V lost 3 bases to trimming and J lost 0 bases, with 9 bases between them. In DNA, the CDR3 is TGCGCCAGCAGCCATACAACAGTTAGCAATCAGCCCCAGCATTTT. Protein sequence: CASSHTTVSNQPQHF.

The table lists this clonotype with many counts. The chain uses TRBV6-2 or TRBV6-3 and TRBJ1-1; TRBD1 agrees at 7 bases. CDR1 is MNHEY, CDR2 SVGEGT, per germline. The CDR3 runs 17 residues. V lost 6 bases to trimming and J lost 1 base; unmatched junction nucleotides: 14. The CDR3 bases are TGTGCCAGCAGCTCGAAAACAGGGGTTCAGGGGAACACTGAAGCTTTCTTT. Translating it yields CASSSKTGVQGNTEAFF.

The chain recombines TRBV5-6 with TRBJ1-2; D gene ambiguous. Per the germline V gene, CDR1 is SGHDT and CDR2 is YYEEEE. The V and J ends lost 1 base and 8 bases respectively, with 9 bases between them. The CDR3 covers 12 residues. The CDR3 bases are TGTGCCAGCAGCTTGCGCTTGTCAGGCTACACCTTC. Its protein product is CASSLRLSGYTF.

This clonotype was seen many times. V is TRBV20-1 and J is TRBJ2-7; TRBD1 matches 8 bases. In germline, CDR1 is DFQATT, CDR2 SNEGSKA (reference sequence). The V gene end was trimmed by 4 bases and the J gene end by 3 bases; junction bases not matched to a gene: 2. The CDR3 has 12 residues. The CDR3 region is CSAKGQGYEQYF. CDR3 DNA: TGCAGTGCTAAAGGACAGGGCTACGAGCAGTACTTC.